A single sample gave rise to the 17 T cell receptor beta chains below, sequenced in a study of blood T cell repertoires in COVID-19. Here immunoSEQ multiplex PCR was the method, and the copy in TCRdb shows in-frame clones only, minus some. The sample has roughly 100,000 clones, about four fifths seen once; the top ten hold 15%. Sequencing used peripheral blood. The origin of the receptors is an elderly woman with acute or convalescent COVID-19.

The rearrangement uses TRBV19 and TRBJ1-5; TRBD1 agrees at 12 bases. Germline V CDR1 and CDR2: LNHDA, SQIVND (reference sequence). The ends lost 6 bases at V and 6 bases at J; junction bases unmatched: 12. This CDR3 region has 17 residues. The CDR3 nucleotides read TGTGCCAGTAGCCACCCCGAGGGACAGGGGGCGAGTCAGCCCCAGCATTTT. Amino acid sequence: CASSHPEGQGASQPQHF.

This chain joins TRBV27 and TRBJ2-5; maybe TRBD2 (5 bases). Germline V gives CDR1 MNHEY, CDR2 SMNVEV (reference sequence). V was trimmed by 5 bases and J by 4 bases, leaving 11 bases between them. The CDR3 is made up of 13 amino acids. The CDR3 region is CASSTDRGETQYF. The CDR3 region has the DNA TGTGCCAGCAGTACGGACCGGGGAGAGACCCAGTACTTC.

V usage is TRBV6-6 and J usage is TRBJ1-5; TRBD1 matches at 10 bases. CDR3 length: 16 residues. With 6 bases clipped from V and 4 bases from J, the junction kept 9 bases outside the gene matches. The germline CDR1 and CDR2 sequences are MNHNY and SVGAGI (reference sequence). The CDR3 protein is CASRPDRGRGNQPQHF. CDR3 coding DNA: TGTGCCAGCAGACCCGACAGGGGGCGAGGGAATCAGCCCCAGCATTTT.

The V call is TRBV12-5, the J call TRBJ2-7, with D perhaps matching TRBD1 (6 bases). Per the germline V gene, CDR1 is LGHNT and CDR2 is FRNRAP. This CDR3 is 13 amino acids long. Deletions cut 6 bases from V and 3 bases from J, with 12 bases between. This CDR3 is CASGSGTIYEQYF. In DNA, the CDR3 is TGTGCTAGTGGCTCCGGGACAATCTACGAGCAGTACTTC.

The rearrangement joins TRBV12-5 to TRBJ2-1; 7 nucleotides line up with TRBD2. The J segment lost 0 bases and the V segment lost 6 bases, leaving 8 bases of the junction unmatched. This CDR3 comprises 16 residues. From germline, CDR1 is LGHNT and CDR2 FRNRAP. CDR3: CASGGGAGTSYNEQFF. The CDR3 DNA is TGTGCTAGTGGGGGGGGAGCGGGAACCTCCTACAATGAGCAGTTCTTC.

The DNA for the CDR3 is TGTGCCAGCAGCTTCGGGATTAGCGGTTATTACGAGCAGTACTTC. It specifies CASSFGISGYYEQYF. The chain recombines TRBV5-4 with TRBJ2-7, with D perhaps TRBD2 (6 bases). The CDR3 consists of 15 residues. Germline V gene sequence: CDR1 SGHNT, CDR2 YYREEE (reference sequence). Trimming removed 2 bases at V and 4 bases at J, with 16 bases between.

The V and J genes are TRBV12-3 or TRBV12-4 and TRBJ2-7; weak D call: TRBD1 (6 bases). V lost 4 bases and J lost 3, with 10 bases in between. The CDR3 spans 13 residues. As DNA, the CDR3 is TGTGCCAGCAGTTCGACAGGTTTCTACGAGCAGTACTTC. It codes for CASSSTGFYEQYF.

Notes on this clone: The same CDR3 also results from other DNA sequences found in this sample. The rearrangement joins TRBV10-3 to TRBJ2-7, with D uncertain. V was trimmed by 0 bases and J by 3 bases, leaving 3 bases between them. Germline-derived CDR1 and CDR2 are ENHRY and SYGVKD. CDR3 length: 12 amino acids. The CDR3 region has the DNA TGTGCCATCAGTGAGTCCAGCTACGAGCAGTACGTC. It is translated as CAISESSYEQYV.

The rearrangement uses TRBV2 and TRBJ1-5; tentative D call: TRBD1 (6 bases). Trimming left V 6 bases short and J 6 bases short, with 9 bases between. CDR1 and CDR2 from the germline V gene are SNHLY and FYNNEI. The CDR3 is 12 amino acids. The CDR3 DNA reads TGTGCCAGCAGCGACAGGCGTCAGCCCCAGCATTTT. Its translation: CASSDRRQPQHF.

The genes are TRBV28 and TRBJ2-3, with D possibly matching TRBD2 (7 bases). CDR3 length: 15 amino acids. V was trimmed by 3 bases and J by 2 bases, leaving 12 bases between them. Germline V lookup: CDR1 MDHEN, CDR2 SYDVKM. CDR3 protein: CASSLGGGSTDTQYF. In DNA, the CDR3 is TGTGCCAGCAGTTTGGGGGGGGGCTCCACAGATACGCAGTATTTT.

This clone was found once. The chain uses TRBV6-5 and TRBJ1-3; TRBD1 agrees at 7 bases. Germline V gene sequence: CDR1 MNHEY, CDR2 SVGAGI. The CDR3 runs 15 residues. With 2 bases clipped from V and 3 bases from J, the junction kept 4 bases outside the gene matches. CDR3 amino acids: CASSYGQARGNTIYF. CDR3 DNA sequence: TGTGCCAGCAGTTACGGACAGGCCCGTGGAAACACCATATATTTT.

V and J are TRBV7-2 and TRBJ1-2, with TRBD1 matching over 7 bases. Germline V CDR1 and CDR2: SGHTA, FQGNSA. The CDR3 runs 13 residues. The V segment lost 8 bases and the J segment 6 bases; nucleotides outside the gene matches: 9. CDR3 in amino acids: CASSETGLDGYTF. CDR3 DNA: TGTGCCAGCTCTGAGACAGGGTTGGATGGCTACACCTTC.

This chain connects TRBV15 to TRBJ2-1; 14 bases match TRBD2. V lost 1 base and J lost 4; bases outside the gene matches: 18. The CDR3 has 22 amino acids. Germline-derived CDR1 and CDR2 are LNHNV and YYDKDF (reference sequence). The CDR3 DNA is TGTGCCACCAGCAGAGGACGCAGTAGACTAGCGGGAGGGCCAAGGTCTTACAATGAGCAGTTCTTC. Translated: CATSRGRSRLAGGPRSYNEQFF.

This chain connects TRBV6-2 or TRBV6-3 to TRBJ2-2; TRBD2 matches 11 bases. The germline V gene has CDR1 MNHEY and CDR2 SVGEGT. Trimming took 4 bases from V and 1 from J; bases not matched to a gene: 2. CDR3 size: 16 residues. The CDR3 reads CASSLGTSGNTGELFF. CDR3 coding DNA: TGTGCCAGCAGTTTGGGGACTAGCGGGAACACCGGGGAGCTGTTTTTT.

This clone was recorded a few times. The J gene is TRBJ2-5, the V gene TRBV6-5, with D hard to call. The ends were cut back, 2 bases at V and 5 bases at J, with 15 bases in the middle. CDR1 is MNHEY and CDR2 is SVGAGI in the germline V gene. The CDR3 is 15 amino acids. CDR3 amino acids: CASSYRARSGETQYF. CDR3 in DNA: TGTGCCAGCAGTTACCGCGCGCGGTCCGGTGAGACCCAGTACTTC.

The rearrangement uses TRBV7-6 and TRBJ1-4, with 8 bases fitting TRBD1. In germline, CDR1 is SGHVS, CDR2 FNYEAQ. With 4 bases clipped from V and 8 bases from J, the junction kept 6 bases outside the gene matches. The CDR3 is 14 amino acids. CDR3 DNA sequence: TGTGCCAGCAGCTATGCCACAGGGGGGGAAAAACTGTTTTTT. It codes for CASSYATGGEKLFF.

This chain joins TRBV5-6 and TRBJ1-6, with D perhaps matching TRBD1 (5 bases). Germline V gene data show CDR1 as SGHDT and CDR2 as YYEEEE. CDR3 size: 18 residues. The V end was cut by 1 base, the J end by 0 bases, with 14 bases between. CDR3 DNA: TGTGCCAGCAGCTTGTCATCCGGCAGGGTCTCCTATAATTCACCCCTCCACTTT. This codes for CASSLSSGRVSYNSPLHF.